These 24 T cell receptor beta chains came from one sample sequenced in a study of blood T cells in healthy people across ages. Through a sample-barcoded 5' primer and a J-beta primer mix, a second PCR was run for roughly 6 to 12 cycles. TCRdb fed the 5' RACE reads into MiXCR, producing one record per CDR3 protein. The table records approximately 730,000 distinct CDR3 sequences, about 55% of them present only once. Sample: blood. The receptor set was obtained from a man older than 75 in good health.

This clonotype was counted only a few times. The chain uses TRBV7-2 and TRBJ1-2; possibly TRBD1 for D (6 bases). Trimming took off 4 bases at V and 3 bases at J, with 12 bases between the two ends. CDR3 length: 14 amino acids. Germline values: CDR1 SGHTA, CDR2 FQGNSA. The CDR3 sequence is CASSSRPGDYGYTF. CDR3 DNA: TGTGCCAGCAGCTCCCGACCAGGGGACTATGGCTACACCTTC. Based on the CDR3 plus reference TRBV7-2 and TRBJ1-2, the full variable domain is GAGVSQSPSNKVTEKGKDVELRCDPISGHTALYWYRQSLGQGLEFLIYFQGNSAPDKSGLPSDRFSAERTGGSVSTLTIQRTQQEDSAVYLCASSSRPGDYGYTFGSGTRLTVV.

The chain couples TRBV10-3 to TRBJ2-3; the D gene is possibly TRBD2 (6 bases). The germline V gene encodes CDR1 ENHRY and CDR2 SYGVKD. V was clipped by 8 bases and J by 5 bases, with 14 bases between them. The CDR3 has 13 amino acids. The CDR3 loop reads CAIGSQGGDTQYF. The CDR3 DNA reads as TGTGCCATCGGCTCCCAGGGAGGAGATACGCAGTATTTT.

Written as DNA, the CDR3 is TGTGCCAGCTCACCACTAGCGGGACCAACTTGCAATGAGCAGTTCTTC. It translates to CASSPLAGPTCNEQFF. The V and J genes are TRBV18 and TRBJ2-1, with 8 bases that match TRBD2. Germline V CDR1 and CDR2: KGHSH, LQKENI. The CDR3 is 16 amino acids. Germline trimming cut 1 base from V and 6 bases from J; bases unmatched to any gene: 8.

As regards this clonotype: Relative to the germline gene, one junction end is altered; a read error may explain this. The V and J genes are TRBV12-3 or TRBV12-4 and TRBJ1-1; D is possibly TRBD1 (5 bases). The length of the CDR3 is 13 residues. The CDR3 spells CASRTTWGTEVFF. CDR3 coding DNA: TGTGCCAGCAGGACGACGTGGGGCACTGAAGTTTTCTTT.

This clonotype appeared a few times. The J gene is TRBJ1-2, the V gene TRBV3-1, with TRBD1 as a possible D gene (6 bases). This CDR3 region has 15 residues. From germline, CDR1 is LGHDT and CDR2 YNNKEL (reference sequence). V lost 4 bases to trimming and J lost 5 bases, with 17 bases between them. For the CDR3, the DNA is TGTGCCAGCAGCCCAGATGCCAAGGGGGGATATGGCTACACCTTC. Translated, it gives CASSPDAKGGYGYTF.

This chain connects TRBV7-3 to TRBJ2-1; tentative D call: TRBD1 (6 bases). Trimming cost V 6 bases and J 9 bases, with 18 bases left between them. Germline lookup yields CDR1 SGHTA and CDR2 FQGTGA. This CDR3 is built from 14 residues. In nucleotides, the CDR3 is TGTGCCAGCAGTCTTACCCTAGTAGGGGGTGAGCAGTTCTTC. It is translated as CASSLTLVGGEQFF.

The J gene is TRBJ1-2, the V gene TRBV28, with 9 nucleotides matching TRBD1. Trimming at V came to 6 bases and at J to 7 bases, leaving 3 bases not matched to a gene. The CDR3 runs 12 residues. Germline values: CDR1 MDHEN, CDR2 SYDVKM. Written as DNA, the CDR3 is TGTGCCAGCAGCACAGGGGGCAGTGGCTACACCTTC. Translating it yields CASSTGGSGYTF.

The rearrangement links TRBV10-3 to TRBJ2-7; 9 nucleotides align to TRBD1. V dropped 4 bases and J dropped 2; count of bases not matched to a gene: 6. The CDR3 consists of 15 residues. Germline V lookup: CDR1 ENHRY, CDR2 SYGVKD. In nucleotides, the CDR3 is TGTGCCATCAGTGGTAACAGGGGGCCCACCTACGAGCAGTACTTC. Encoded protein: CAISGNRGPTYEQYF.

The chain links TRBV2 to TRBJ2-7; 11 positions match TRBD2. The CDR3 spans 15 residues. Per germline, CDR1 SNHLY and CDR2 FYNNEI. Trimming removed 6 bases from V and 2 bases from J; junction bases left unmatched: 6. The CDR3, as DNA: TGTGCCAGCAGGCGACTAGCGGGAAACCCCTACGAGCAGTACTTC. Encoded protein: CASRRLAGNPYEQYF.

The chain combines TRBV12-3 or TRBV12-4 with TRBJ2-1; no clear D. The CDR3 spans 12 residues. Trimming removed 5 bases at V and 7 bases at J, with 9 bases between. The CDR3 reads CASSRARNEQFF. For the CDR3, the DNA is TGTGCCAGCAGTCGGGCCCGGAATGAGCAGTTCTTC.

This clonotype came up a few times. This rearrangement joins TRBV12-3 or TRBV12-4 to TRBJ1-2, with 10 bases aligning to TRBD1. V lost 3 bases, J lost 2 bases, and 3 bases stayed unmatched. The CDR3 is 15 residues long. The CDR3 loop is CASSFGQGGNYGYTF. The CDR3 DNA reads TGTGCCAGCAGTTTCGGACAGGGGGGAAACTATGGCTACACCTTC.

Only a few counts were recorded for this clonotype. The chain carries TRBV5-1 and TRBJ2-5, with D uncertain. The CDR3 is made up of 13 amino acids. CDR1 is SGHRS and CDR2 is YFSETQ in the germline V gene. V was pared by 4 bases and J by 2 bases, with 9 bases between. Here the CDR3 reads CASSGRQQETQYF. The CDR3 bases are TGCGCCAGCAGCGGACGACAACAAGAGACCCAGTACTTC.

This chain joins TRBV7-9 and TRBJ2-3; either TRBD1 or TRBD2 may supply D (5 bases each). Germline V lookup: CDR1 SEHNR, CDR2 FQNEAQ (reference sequence). Trimming stripped 1 base from V and 14 bases from J, with 22 bases between. The CDR3 spans 15 residues. The DNA for the CDR3 is TGTGCCAGCAGCTTAGGAGGGGAAACCCACAGAGACGCGTATTTT. As protein: CASSLGGETHRDAYF.

This sequence joins TRBV27 and TRBJ2-5; no firm D call. Germline assignment: CDR1 MNHEY and CDR2 SMNVEV (reference sequence). Trimming stripped 4 bases from V and 5 bases from J, with 17 bases between. The CDR3 has 15 residues. This CDR3 is CASSSLHRGHETQYF. CDR3 nucleotide sequence: TGTGCCAGCAGTTCACTGCACAGAGGCCACGAGACCCAGTACTTC.

This chain connects TRBV20-1 to TRBJ2-7, with 7 nucleotides matching TRBD2. In germline, CDR1 is DFQATT, CDR2 SNEGSKA (reference sequence). Trimming at V came to 6 bases and at J to 5 bases, leaving 19 bases not matched to a gene. The CDR3 has 16 amino acids. In DNA form, the CDR3 reads TGCAGTGCCCTACCAAGATCGGGACTAACATCCCACGAGCAGTACTTC. Translating gives CSALPRSGLTSHEQYF.

This clonotype showed up just a few times. This chain uses TRBV10-3 with TRBJ2-7; either TRBD1 or TRBD2 may fit D (5 bases each). The CDR3 sequence is 16 residues long. V dropped 0 bases and J dropped 0 bases, with 12 bases sitting between them. CDR1 and CDR2 (germline): ENHRY, SYGVKD. The CDR3 spells CAISESGDPSSYEQYF. The CDR3 region has the DNA TGTGCCATCAGTGAGTCGGGGGACCCGAGCTCCTACGAGCAGTACTTC.

The genes are TRBV6-1 and TRBJ1-1; D remains ambiguous. This CDR3 region has 12 residues. Trimming stripped 7 bases from V and 0 bases from J, with 6 bases between. CDR1 and CDR2 from the germline V gene are MNHNS and SASEGT. The CDR3 loop reads CASTWLNTEAFF. The DNA of the CDR3 is TGTGCCAGCACTTGGTTGAACACTGAAGCTTTCTTT.

V is TRBV4-2 and J is TRBJ2-1, with a weak D call TRBD1 (6 bases). Trimming pared 0 bases from V and 5 bases from J, leaving 20 bases between. Germline CDR1 reads LGHNA; CDR2 reads YNFKEQ. The CDR3 has 18 amino acids. The DNA of the CDR3 is TGTGCCAGCAGCCAAGAAGCCCACAGGGAAAGCTTAGACAATGAGCAGTTCTTC. Its translation is CASSQEAHRESLDNEQFF.

The chain links TRBV4-1 to TRBJ2-7; 9 bases match TRBD1. This CDR3 region has 17 residues. After removal of 0 bases from V and 2 bases from J, the junction contained 8 bases not matched to a gene. Germline V gives CDR1 MGHRA, CDR2 YSYEKL. CDR3 sequence reads: CASSQDQQGASPYEQYF. As DNA, the CDR3 is TGCGCCAGCAGCCAAGATCAACAGGGGGCATCTCCCTACGAGCAGTACTTC.

This clonotype has only one observation. The rearrangement uses TRBV1 and TRBJ2-7; the D call TRBD1 from the table was never checked on the DNA. TRBV1 counts as a pseudogene. The CDR3 loop spans 15 amino acids. This CDR3 is CTSSQDKQGAYEQYF. In DNA form, the CDR3 reads TGCACCAGCAGCCAAGACAAACAGGGGGCCTACGAGCAGTACTTC.

The table lists this clonotype with a few counts. The chain is built from TRBV20-1 and TRBJ2-4; TRBD1 aligns across 8 bases. The DNA end lines up better with TRBJ2-7; the J call may be wrong. Germline V gene lookup returns CDR1 DFQATT and CDR2 SNEGSKA (reference sequence). The CDR3 contains 14 residues. CDR3 protein: CSARFGQGLHEQYF. The CDR3 bases are TGCAGTGCTAGATTTGGACAGGGTCTTCACGAGCAGTACTTC.

The V and J genes are TRBV6-2 or TRBV6-3 and TRBJ1-2, with a possible D match to TRBD1 (6 bases). V lost 7 bases and J 7 bases, leaving 13 bases between the germline ends. Germline loops: CDR1 MNHEY, CDR2 SVGEGT. The CDR3 totals 12 residues. CDR3 bases: TGTGCCAGCATGTCACAGGGAGTTGGCTACACCTTC. Its protein product is CASMSQGVGYTF.

The CDR3 spells CASSRQYSNQPQHF. The DNA of the CDR3 is TGTGCCAGCAGTCGACAGTACTCCAATCAGCCCCAGCATTTT. J is TRBJ1-5 and V is TRBV2; perhaps TRBD1 as D (5 bases). Germline V CDR1 and CDR2: SNHLY, FYNNEI. CDR3 length: 14 amino acids. The ends were cut back, 5 bases at V and 3 bases at J, with 11 bases in the middle.

The chain couples TRBV5-6 to TRBJ1-2; 11 nucleotides agree with TRBD1. Per the germline V gene, CDR1 is SGHDT and CDR2 is YYEEEE. The V gene end was trimmed by 4 bases and the J gene end by 4 bases; junction bases not matched to a gene: 6. CDR3 length: 15 amino acids. In DNA form, the CDR3 reads TGTGCCAGCAGCGGGCGGACAGGGGGCGCCTATGGCTACACCTTC. Its protein product is CASSGRTGGAYGYTF.